This T cell receptor (beta chain) was found in a study of neurological immune-mediated disorders. Study-wide findings and caveats: HTLV-1-associated myelopathy showed the most TCR clonal expansion; multiple sclerosis the least, below healthy controls.

The study used blood bank volunteers in Maryland, USA, as healthy controls. The germline V gene encodes CDR1 DFQATT and CDR2 SNEGSKA (reference sequence). CDR3 length: 13 amino acids. The ends lost 6 bases at V and 3 bases at J; junction bases unmatched: 6. On this clonotype: Its antigen is not identified.

5'RACE generated cDNA with 10-nucleotide random UMIs. MiXCR, applied by TCRdb to the 5' RACE reads, yields one record per CDR3 protein. The sample yields about 16,000 distinct CDR3 sequences, roughly a fifth seen once. Input material: PBMCs. The V and J genes are TRBV20-1 and TRBJ1-2; TRBD1 agrees at 8 bases. The receptor was isolated from a man in his forties or fifties in good health. This CDR3 reads CSAGDRRDYGYTF. CDR3 bases: TGCAGTGCCGGGGACAGGAGGGACTATGGCTACACCTTC.